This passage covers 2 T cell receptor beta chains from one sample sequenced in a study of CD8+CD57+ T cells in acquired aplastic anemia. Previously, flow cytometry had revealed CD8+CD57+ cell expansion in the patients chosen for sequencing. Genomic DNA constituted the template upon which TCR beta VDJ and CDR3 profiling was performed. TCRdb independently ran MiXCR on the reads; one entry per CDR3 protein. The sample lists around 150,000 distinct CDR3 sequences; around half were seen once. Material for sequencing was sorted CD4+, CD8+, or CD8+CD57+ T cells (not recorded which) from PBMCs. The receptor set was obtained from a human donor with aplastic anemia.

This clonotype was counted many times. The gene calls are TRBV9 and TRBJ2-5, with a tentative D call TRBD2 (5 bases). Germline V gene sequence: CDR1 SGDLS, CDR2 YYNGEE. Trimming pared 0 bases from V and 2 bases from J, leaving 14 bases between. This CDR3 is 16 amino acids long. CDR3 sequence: CASSVGLTEEQETQYF. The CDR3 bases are TGTGCCAGCAGCGTAGGACTAACCGAGGAACAAGAGACCCAGTACTTC.

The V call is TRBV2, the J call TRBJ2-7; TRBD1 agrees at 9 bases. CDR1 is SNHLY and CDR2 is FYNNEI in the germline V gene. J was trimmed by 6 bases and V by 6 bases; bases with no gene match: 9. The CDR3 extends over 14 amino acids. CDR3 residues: CASRQTGGRLEQYF. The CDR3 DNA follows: TGTGCCAGCAGGCAAACAGGGGGCAGGCTCGAGCAGTACTTC. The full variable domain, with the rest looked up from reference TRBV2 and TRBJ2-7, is EPEVTQTPSHQVTQMGQEVILRCVPISNHLYFYWYRQILGQKVEFLVSFYNNEISEKSEIFDDQFSVERPDGSNFTLKIRSTKLEDSAMYFCASRQTGGRLEQYFGPGTRLTVT.